The 26 T cell receptor beta chains reported below all come from one sample, sequenced in a study of OX40 agonist ivuxolimab in advanced cancers. The protocol was immunoSEQ multiplex PCR, while the TCRdb copy is restricted to in-frame clones and leaves out a portion. The sample includes tens of thousands of clones, 87% of them seen just once. The sample here was CD4+ or CD8+ T cells sorted from blood, taken in a trial of the OX40 agonist ivuxolimab. The receptors originated from an adult with an advanced solid tumor such as melanoma, head and neck, liver or kidney cancer.

This sequence joins TRBV6-6 and TRBJ2-7; D gene ambiguous. This CDR3 comprises 15 residues. V lost 6 bases and J 0 bases, leaving 15 bases between the germline ends. Per the germline V gene, CDR1 is MNHNY and CDR2 is SVGAGI (reference sequence). The CDR3 here is CASRPTTESSYEQYF. The CDR3 DNA follows: TGTGCCAGCAGGCCAACGACGGAAAGCTCCTACGAGCAGTACTTC.

V and J are TRBV4-2 and TRBJ1-1, with D perhaps matching TRBD1 (5 bases). Looked up from germline, CDR1 is LGHNA and CDR2 is YNFKEQ. The CDR3 runs 15 residues. V lost 0 bases, J lost 4 bases, and 12 bases lay in between. CDR3 sequence reads: CASSQDRRGGTEAFF. Here the CDR3 DNA reads TGTGCCAGCAGCCAAGACCGCCGGGGCGGCACTGAAGCTTTCTTT.

V gene TRBV5-5 combines with J gene TRBJ2-1, with D possibly being TRBD1 or TRBD2 (6 bases each). Looked up from germline, CDR1 is SGHKS and CDR2 is YYEKEE (reference sequence). Trimming cost V 6 bases and J 7 bases, with 14 bases left between them. The CDR3 contains 13 residues. CDR3 DNA: TGTGCCAGCACCGGGGGCCCCACGAATGAGCAGTTCTTC. This translates into CASTGGPTNEQFF.

This chain joins TRBV14 and TRBJ2-2; D may be TRBD1 (5 bases). The germline V gene has CDR1 SGHDN and CDR2 FVKESK. The CDR3 is made up of 17 amino acids. The V end was cut by 1 base, the J end by 4 bases, with 16 bases between. CDR3 DNA: TGTGCCAGCAGCCAAGCGTTGACGTCCCAGGGCACCGGGGAGCTGTTTTTT. It codes for CASSQALTSQGTGELFF.

The chain combines TRBV7-9 with TRBJ2-3, with D hard to call. CDR1 SEHNR and CDR2 FQNEAQ come from the germline V gene (reference sequence). The CDR3 sequence is 15 residues long. The V and J ends lost 2 bases and 0 bases respectively, with 9 bases between them. CDR3 region: CASSLRPDSTDTQYF. The CDR3 nucleotides are TGTGCCAGCAGCTTAAGACCAGACAGCACAGATACGCAGTATTTT. The variable domain in full, completed from reference TRBV7-9 and TRBJ2-3, reads DTGVSQNPRHKITKRGQNVTFRCDPISEHNRLYWYRQTLGQGPEFLTYFQNEAQLEKSRLLSDRFSAERPKGSFSTLEIQRTEQGDSAMYLCASSLRPDSTDTQYFGPGTRLTVL.

This sequence joins TRBV7-3 and TRBJ2-3; D may be TRBD1 or TRBD2 (5 bases each). CDR1 and CDR2 from the germline V gene are SGHTA and FQGTGA. V was cut by 5 bases and J by 1 base, with 10 bases left in between. This CDR3 contains 14 residues. CDR3 loop: CASSVGTGTDTQYF. In DNA, the CDR3 is TGTGCCAGCAGCGTAGGGACCGGCACAGATACGCAGTATTTT. Filled out from reference TRBV7-3 and TRBJ2-3, the complete variable domain reads GAGVSQTPSNKVTEKGKYVELRCDPISGHTALYWYRQSLGQGPEFLIYFQGTGAADDSGLPNDRFFAVRPEGSVSTLKIQRTERGDSAVYLCASSVGTGTDTQYFGPGTRLTVL.

The chain recombines TRBV6-1 with TRBJ2-7; D call uncertain. CDR1 MNHNS and CDR2 SASEGT come from the germline V gene. Trimming took off 2 bases at V and 6 bases at J, with 14 bases between the two ends. CDR3 size: 14 residues. CDR3 sequence reads: CASSERVLRVEQYF. CDR3 DNA sequence: TGTGCCAGCAGTGAACGGGTCTTAAGGGTCGAGCAGTACTTC.

The chain links TRBV6-1 to TRBJ2-5; 7 bases match TRBD2. The DNA end favors TRBJ2-7, so the J call may be wrong. Germline values: CDR1 MNHNS, CDR2 SASEGT. This CDR3 is built from 16 residues. This chain's CDR3 is CASSDVRLAEVYEQYF. CDR3 bases: TGTGCCAGCAGTGACGTAAGACTAGCCGAGGTTTACGAGCAGTACTTC.

The chain links TRBV5-6 to TRBJ2-5; D is uncertain. CDR1 is SGHDT, CDR2 YYEEEE, per germline. V lost 0 bases and J 3 bases, leaving 12 bases between the germline ends. This CDR3 comprises 15 residues. The CDR3 DNA is TGTGCCAGCAGCTTGGGATTAGAGCGAAAAGAGACCCAGTACTTC. Translating gives CASSLGLERKETQYF.

In its sample, this clone was seen once. The chain employs TRBV7-9 and TRBJ1-1; the D is unclear. Trimming removed 5 bases from V and 5 bases from J, with 15 bases in between. There are 14 residues in the CDR3. Germline assignment: CDR1 SEHNR and CDR2 FQNEAQ (reference sequence). The chain's CDR3 is CASSPPGLATEAFF. The CDR3 DNA reads TGTGCCAGCAGCCCCCCGGGGTTGGCAACTGAAGCTTTCTTT.

The chain employs TRBV5-5 and TRBJ1-2; TRBD1 might be the D (6 bases). The CDR3 covers 19 residues. Trimming shortened V by 0 bases and J by 2 bases, and 23 bases separated the two germline ends. The germline V gene encodes CDR1 SGHKS and CDR2 YYEKEE (reference sequence). CDR3 bases: TGTGCCAGCAGCTTGGCCACCACCTTGACAGGTTCGTCGAACTATGGCTACACCTTC. Its translation: CASSLATTLTGSSNYGYTF.

This clone was counted once. The chain recombines TRBV9 with TRBJ2-5, with TRBD2 matching 10 bases. This CDR3 spans 16 amino acids. V was clipped by 1 base and J by 4 bases; unmatched bases: 7. Germline CDR1 is SGDLS and CDR2 is YYNGEE. The DNA for the CDR3 is TGTGCCAGCAGCGTAATTAGCGGGGGGCCGGGAGAGACCCAGTACTTC. It translates to CASSVISGGPGETQYF. Variable domain in full (rest from reference TRBV9 and TRBJ2-5): DSGVTQTPKHLITATGQRVTLRCSPRSGDLSVYWYQQSLDQGLQFLIQYYNGEERAKGNILERFSAQQFPDLHSELNLSSLELGDSALYFCASSVISGGPGETQYFGPGTRLLVL.

J is TRBJ1-1 and V is TRBV5-1, with D maybe TRBD1 (6 bases). The CDR3 length is 14 residues. The V end lost 7 bases, the J end lost 7 bases, and 20 bases lay between the germline ends. Germline V gene lookup returns CDR1 SGHRS and CDR2 YFSETQ. Here the CDR3 reads CASHLPEQQGEAFF. CDR3 nucleotide sequence: TGCGCCAGCCACCTCCCAGAACAACAGGGTGAAGCTTTCTTT. The complete variable domain, with remaining parts taken from reference TRBV5-1 and TRBJ1-1, reads KAGVTQTPRYLIKTRGQQVTLSCSPISGHRSVSWYQQTPGQGLQFLFEYFSETQRNKGNFPGRFSGRQFSNSRSEMNVSTLELGDSALYLCASHLPEQQGEAFFGQGTRLTVV.

This clone occurred once. V is TRBV7-3 and J is TRBJ1-1; possibly TRBD1 for D (5 bases). The CDR3 is 14 amino acids. Trimming cost V 4 bases and J 0 bases, with 9 bases left between them. Germline lookup yields CDR1 SGHTA and CDR2 FQGTGA. The CDR3 sequence: CASSWGPMNTEAFF. The CDR3 region has the DNA TGTGCCAGCAGCTGGGGCCCCATGAACACTGAAGCTTTCTTT.

This clone was seen a few times. The chain recombines TRBV7-6 with TRBJ1-2; D not resolved. CDR3 length: 15 amino acids. V dropped 1 base and J dropped 4 bases, with 13 bases sitting between them. Germline CDR1 SGHVS, CDR2 FNYEAQ. The CDR3 sequence: CASSLGTVGSYGYTF. CDR3 bases: TGTGCCAGCAGCTTAGGGACCGTGGGGAGCTATGGCTACACCTTC.

The chain recombines TRBV7-9 with TRBJ1-2, with 9 bases lining up with TRBD1. The trim removed 3 bases at V and 4 bases at J, leaving 15 bases unmatched. This CDR3 is built from 18 residues. Germline assignment: CDR1 SEHNR and CDR2 FQNEAQ (reference sequence). CDR3 sequence (DNA): TGTGCCAGCAGCTTCCCGGGACAGGGTTTCTCGGGAAGCTATGGCTACACCTTC. Translating it yields CASSFPGQGFSGSYGYTF.

The chain joins TRBV7-9 to TRBJ1-2, with D maybe TRBD1 (5 bases). The ends were cut back, 5 bases at V and 4 bases at J, with 20 bases in the middle. There are 16 residues in the CDR3. Germline V gene lookup returns CDR1 SEHNR and CDR2 FQNEAQ (reference sequence). CDR3 sequence: CASSLPTGRGGYGYTF. In DNA, the CDR3 is TGTGCCAGCAGCCTCCCCACCGGCCGGGGGGGCTATGGCTACACCTTC.

The chain uses TRBV9 and TRBJ2-2; maybe TRBD1 (6 bases). V was clipped by 7 bases and J by 1 base, with 20 bases between them. Looked up from germline, CDR1 is SGDLS and CDR2 is YYNGEE. The CDR3 sequence is 17 residues long. CDR3 protein: CASGGPLGRGNTGELFF. CDR3 DNA sequence: TGTGCCAGCGGCGGCCCTTTGGGCAGGGGGAACACCGGGGAGCTGTTTTTT.

This chain uses TRBV27 with TRBJ2-7; D is perhaps TRBD1 (6 bases). CDR1 is MNHEY, CDR2 SMNVEV, per germline (reference sequence). The CDR3 totals 15 residues. Trimming took 9 bases from V and 0 from J, leaving 18 bases between them. CDR3 in amino acids: CASQRGRGSSYEQYF. The CDR3 DNA sequence: TGTGCCAGTCAACGGGGCAGGGGAAGCTCCTACGAGCAGTACTTC.

The J gene is TRBJ1-6, the V gene TRBV7-2, with D possibly being TRBD1 (5 bases). Germline V gene lookup returns CDR1 SGHTA and CDR2 FQGNSA. The CDR3 length is 16 residues. V was pared by 5 bases and J by 6 bases, with 17 bases between. CDR3 DNA sequence: TGTGCCAGCAGCCTGAACGCCGACAGTGGTAATTCACCCCTCCACTTT. Translating it yields CASSLNADSGNSPLHF.

This chain links TRBV5-5 with TRBJ2-5; the match to TRBD1 covers 8 bases. The CDR3 covers 16 residues. Germline CDR1 SGHKS, CDR2 YYEKEE (reference sequence). Trimming removed 4 bases from V and 0 bases from J; junction bases left unmatched: 8. Here the CDR3 DNA reads TGTGCCAGCAGCCCTCTCCGGGACAGGTACCAAGAGACCCAGTACTTC. It encodes CASSPLRDRYQETQYF.

The gene calls are TRBV5-6 and TRBJ2-2; D could derive from TRBD1 or TRBD2 (5 bases each). The germline V gene has CDR1 SGHDT and CDR2 YYEEEE. The CDR3 has 15 residues. Trimming pared 0 bases from V and 1 base from J, leaving 7 bases between. CDR3 sequence: CASSLEGRNTGELFF. The CDR3 region has the DNA TGTGCCAGCAGCTTGGAGGGGAGGAACACCGGGGAGCTGTTTTTT.

The chain recombines TRBV6-6 with TRBJ2-1; D is possibly TRBD2 (5 bases). Germline V lookup: CDR1 MNHNY, CDR2 SVGAGI (reference sequence). CDR3 length: 14 residues. Trimming left V 7 bases short and J 6 bases short, with 16 bases between. The CDR3 reads CASNPAAEVNEQFF. The CDR3 coding sequence is TGTGCCAGCAACCCTGCGGCGGAGGTCAATGAGCAGTTCTTC.

The genes are TRBV30 and TRBJ2-7; D uncertain. Trimming removed 3 bases from V and 4 bases from J, with 16 bases in between. This CDR3 is 14 amino acids long. Germline CDR1 and CDR2: GTSNPN and SVGIG (reference sequence). CDR3 DNA: TGTGCCTGGAGCGAGAATCTGGGGTTTTACGAGCAGTACTTC. Its protein product is CAWSENLGFYEQYF.

The V call is TRBV9, the J call TRBJ2-2; D remains unclear. Germline V lookup: CDR1 SGDLS, CDR2 YYNGEE. The CDR3 is 14 residues long. The V end was cut by 3 bases, the J end by 5 bases, with 11 bases between. The CDR3 DNA reads as TGTGCCAGCAGCGCTTACTTAGGGACCGGGGAGCTGTTTTTT. Protein product: CASSAYLGTGELFF.

The chain recombines TRBV2 with TRBJ2-5; D is possibly TRBD2 (6 bases). CDR3 length: 15 amino acids. Germline CDR1 and CDR2: SNHLY and FYNNEI. V was cut by 3 bases and J by 3 bases, with 14 bases left in between. The CDR3, as DNA: TGTGCCAGCAGTGACGGGAGAGGTGGGGAAGAGACCCAGTACTTC. Its translation is CASSDGRGGEETQYF.